This T cell receptor (beta chain) was retrieved from a study of CD8+CD57+ T cells in acquired aplastic anemia. CDR3 length: 17 residues. Germline V gives CDR1 SGHAT, CDR2 FQDESV (reference sequence). CDR3 and TCR beta VDJ profiling relied on a genomic DNA template. TCRdb reanalysed the reads using MiXCR and keeps one entry per CDR3 protein. The table includes 33,000 or so distinct CDR3 sequences, around 80% detected once. This clonotype was picked up a small number of times. At one end, the junction sequence differs from germline, possibly due to a read error. The sequenced sample consisted of sorted CD4+, CD8+, or CD8+CD57+ T cells (not recorded which) from PBMCs. The chain uses TRBV11-1 and TRBJ2-5; TRBD1 matches at 7 bases. The TCR comes from a human donor in good health, serving as a control. The chain's CDR3 is CASSSQGTALDQGTQYF. The CDR3 DNA sequence: TGTGCCAGCAGCTCTCAGGGGACAGCACTAGACCAAGGGACCCAGTACTTC.